Below are 8 T cell receptor beta chains sequenced from a single sample in a study of blood T cells in healthy people across ages. PCR was performed a second time for roughly 7 to 12 cycles using a sample-barcoded 5' primer and a J-beta primer mix. From the 5' RACE reads, TCRdb called clonotypes with MiXCR, one entry per CDR3 protein. Of over 1,200,000 distinct CDR3 sequences in the sample, roughly 59% were seen once. Sequencing was performed on blood. The origin of the receptors is a man younger than 30 in good health.

This clonotype occurred once. The chain recombines TRBV7-2 with TRBJ1-2, with no clear D. Germline CDR1 and CDR2: SGHTA and FQGNSA. Trimming left V 4 bases short and J 4 bases short, with 13 bases between. CDR3 length: 14 residues. The CDR3 bases are TGTGCCAGCAGCTCAATTACAGATACCTATGGCTACACCTTC. It encodes CASSSITDTYGYTF.

V usage is TRBV29-1 and J usage is TRBJ1-1, with D possibly matching TRBD1 (5 bases). Germline CDR1 reads SQVTM; CDR2 reads ANQGSEA. V lost 4 bases, J lost 4 bases, and 10 bases lay in between. CDR3 size: 12 residues. This CDR3 reads CSVAGFSTEAFF. The CDR3 region has the DNA TGCAGCGTTGCAGGGTTCAGCACTGAAGCTTTCTTT.

This clonotype occurred a few times. This chain links TRBV20-1 with TRBJ2-5; 12 positions match TRBD2. With 3 bases clipped from V and 7 bases from J, the junction kept 0 bases outside the gene matches. In germline, CDR1 is DFQATT, CDR2 SNEGSKA (reference sequence). CDR3 length: 12 residues. CDR3 nucleotides: TGCAGTGCTAGGGGACTAGCGGGGACCCAGTACTTC. This sequence encodes CSARGLAGTQYF.

The chain is built from TRBV20-1 and TRBJ1-5; D possibly corresponds to TRBD1 (6 bases). Trimming removed 1 base at V and 7 bases at J, with 14 bases between. The CDR3 consists of 14 residues. Germline assignment: CDR1 DFQATT and CDR2 SNEGSKA (reference sequence). CDR3 region: CSARGVDRLQPQHF. In DNA, the CDR3 is TGCAGTGCTAGAGGCGTTGACAGGTTGCAGCCCCAGCATTTT.

This chain uses TRBV7-2 with TRBJ2-3; tentative D call: TRBD1 (5 bases). This CDR3 comprises 17 residues. The V end lost 1 base, the J end lost 2 bases, and 16 bases lay between the germline ends. The germline V gene has CDR1 SGHTA and CDR2 FQGNSA. The CDR3 DNA sequence: TGTGCCAGCAGCTTAGGGGGCGCGGACCCCTTCACAGATACGCAGTATTTT. Its protein product is CASSLGGADPFTDTQYF.

Details on this clonotype: Germline and junction disagree at one end, which may indicate a read error. The chain has TRBV15 and TRBJ2-7, with D unresolved. The CDR3 spans 12 residues. Germline V gives CDR1 LNHNV, CDR2 YYDKDF (reference sequence). The CDR3 DNA follows: TGTGCCACCAGGGGTGCAGCCTACGAGCAGTACTTT. Translated: CATRGAAYEQYF. The whole variable domain, filled in from reference TRBV15 and TRBJ2-7, reads DAMVIQNPRYQVTQFGKPVTLSCSQTLNHNVMYWYQQKSSQAPKLLFHYYDKDFNNEADTPDNFQSRRPNTSFCFLDIRSPGLGDTAMYLCATRGAAYEQYFGPGTRLTVT.

This clonotype was observed once. This chain connects TRBV2 to TRBJ2-1, with D possibly called TRBD1 or TRBD2 (5 bases each). Germline V CDR1 and CDR2: SNHLY, FYNNEI. This CDR3 has 12 amino acids. For the CDR3, the DNA is TGTGCTGTGGTGGGGGCCTACAATGAGCAGTTCTTC. Protein sequence: CAVVGAYNEQFF.

The rearrangement links TRBV6-2 or TRBV6-3 to TRBJ2-1, with 12 bases lining up with TRBD2. Germline V lookup: CDR1 MNHEY, CDR2 SVGEGT. The CDR3 contains 15 residues. Losses at the gene ends were 5 bases for V and 10 bases for J; bases not matched to a gene: 9. The CDR3 protein is CASSQPSGGAQEQFF. The CDR3 DNA reads as TGTGCCAGCAGTCAACCTAGCGGGGGGGCCCAAGAGCAGTTCTTC.